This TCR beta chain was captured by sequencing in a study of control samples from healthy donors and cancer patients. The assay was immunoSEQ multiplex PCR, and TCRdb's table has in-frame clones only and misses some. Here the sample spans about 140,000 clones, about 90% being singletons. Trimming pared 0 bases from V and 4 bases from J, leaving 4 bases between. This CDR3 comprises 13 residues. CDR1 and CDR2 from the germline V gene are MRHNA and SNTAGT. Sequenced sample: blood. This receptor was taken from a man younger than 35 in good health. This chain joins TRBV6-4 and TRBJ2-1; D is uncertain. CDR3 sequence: CASSDSSYNEQFF. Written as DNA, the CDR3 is TGTGCCAGCAGTGACTCGAGTTACAATGAGCAGTTCTTC.